The 27 T cell receptor beta chains listed next were all sequenced from one sample in a study of neurological immune-mediated disorders. TCRdb analysed the 5' RACE reads with MiXCR anew, one entry per CDR3 protein. Of approximately 51,000 distinct CDR3 sequences in the sample, about 3% were seen once. Specimen: PBMCs. The receptors shown here come from a man in his forties with multiple sclerosis.

This clonotype has at least ten counts. The rearrangement uses TRBV12-3 or TRBV12-4 and TRBJ2-2; 9 nucleotides match TRBD2. The CDR3 is made up of 16 amino acids. The ends lost 4 bases at V and 2 bases at J; junction bases unmatched: 5. CDR3 amino acids: CASSSSSGANTGELFF. The CDR3 DNA reads as TGTGCCAGCAGTTCCTCTAGCGGGGCCAACACCGGGGAGCTGTTTTTT.

The sample holds many counts of this clonotype. This chain uses TRBV20-1 with TRBJ2-5; 11 nucleotides match TRBD2. Trimming took 2 bases from V and 1 from J; bases not matched to a gene: 9. Germline CDR1 DFQATT, CDR2 SNEGSKA (reference sequence). The CDR3 runs 17 residues. The CDR3 DNA sequence: TGCAGTGCTAGACGCGGGACTAGCGGCTCGGGCCAAGAGACCCAGTACTTC. Translated: CSARRGTSGSGQETQYF.

This clonotype was recorded many times. This chain connects TRBV7-8 to TRBJ2-7, with D unclear. This CDR3 comprises 14 residues. From germline, CDR1 is SGHVS and CDR2 FQNEAQ. Trimming removed 5 bases from V and 6 bases from J, with 17 bases in between. CDR3 sequence (DNA): TGTGCCAGCAGCGTCCGGACCAGGATCCGCGAGCAGTACTTC. This sequence encodes CASSVRTRIREQYF.

This clonotype was picked up many times. The chain links TRBV7-8 to TRBJ1-2; 8 bases fit TRBD1. The CDR3 runs to 13 residues. In germline, CDR1 is SGHVS, CDR2 FQNEAQ. The V gene end was trimmed by 1 base and the J gene end by 6 bases; junction bases not matched to a gene: 1. The CDR3 DNA reads as TGTGCCAGCAGCTTAGGGACAGGGAATGGCTACACCTTC. Amino acids: CASSLGTGNGYTF.

For this clonotype: A much larger clone differs from this one at a single base, so this may be a read error. The chain joins TRBV10-3 to TRBJ2-2; 7 positions match TRBD1. Germline V gene lookup returns CDR1 ENHRY and CDR2 SYGVKD. This CDR3 comprises 14 residues. The CDR3 here is CVIRRTGGTGELFF. For the CDR3, the DNA is TGTGTCATCAGACGGACAGGTGGCACCGGGGAGCTGTTTTTT.

CDR3 sequence (DNA): TGTGCCACCAGCAGCGACAGGGCTAACACTGAAGCTTTCTTT. Protein: CATSSDRANTEAFF. The chain is built from TRBV15 and TRBJ1-1, with 7 nucleotides matching TRBD1. There are 14 residues in the CDR3. Per germline, CDR1 LNHNV and CDR2 YYDKDF (reference sequence). With 3 bases clipped from V and 2 bases from J, the junction kept 3 bases outside the gene matches.

There are many counts of this clonotype. The chain is built from TRBV20-1 and TRBJ2-5, with 12 positions matching TRBD2. CDR3 length: 17 residues. J lost 4 bases, V lost 3 bases, and 12 bases had no gene match. Germline assignment: CDR1 DFQATT and CDR2 SNEGSKA (reference sequence). The CDR3 DNA reads TGCAGTGCTAGCTTGGCTAGCGGGGGGGCAGGAGGAGAGACCCAGTACTTC. Protein: CSASLASGGAGGETQYF.

This clonotype was recorded many times. V is TRBV12-3 or TRBV12-4 and J is TRBJ1-4; perhaps TRBD1 as D (5 bases). V lost 6 bases, J lost 5 bases, and 19 bases lay in between. The CDR3 length is 16 residues. The CDR3 loop is CASRYTGTGENEKLFF. In DNA, the CDR3 is TGTGCCAGCAGGTATACCGGGACGGGAGAGAATGAAAAACTGTTTTTT.

The J gene is TRBJ2-7, the V gene TRBV12-3 or TRBV12-4; no clear D. The CDR3 runs 13 residues. V dropped 2 bases and J dropped 3 bases, with 8 bases sitting between them. CDR3 in amino acids: CASSLLVSYEQYF. The CDR3 coding sequence is TGTGCCAGCAGTTTACTCGTCAGCTACGAGCAGTACTTC.

The sample holds many counts of this clonotype. This chain links TRBV7-7 with TRBJ2-1; 9 bases are shared with TRBD1. The J segment lost 8 bases and the V segment lost 5 bases, leaving 7 bases of the junction unmatched. The CDR3 extends over 14 amino acids. Germline CDR1 and CDR2: SSHAT and FNYEAQ (reference sequence). The CDR3 is CASSEGTGLDEQFF. DNA of the CDR3: TGTGCCAGCAGCGAGGGGACAGGGCTCGATGAGCAGTTCTTC. Full variable domain (rest looked up from reference TRBV7-7 and TRBJ2-1): GAGVSQSPRYKVTKRGQDVTLRCDPISSHATLYWYQQALGQGPEFLTYFNYEAQPDKSGLPSDRFSAERPEGSISTLTIQRTEQRDSAMYRCASSEGTGLDEQFFGPGTRLTVL.

This clonotype has ten or more counts. V is TRBV13 and J is TRBJ1-5; the D gene is possibly TRBD1 (6 bases). V was pared by 0 bases and J by 4 bases, with 10 bases between. Germline lookup yields CDR1 PRHDT and CDR2 FYEKMQ (reference sequence). This CDR3 is 15 amino acids long. CDR3 sequence: CASSLGTGLNQPQHF. The CDR3 nucleotides read TGTGCCAGCAGCTTAGGGACAGGCCTAAATCAGCCCCAGCATTTT. Combining the CDR3 with reference TRBV13 and TRBJ1-5 gives the whole variable domain AAGVIQSPRHLIKEKRETATLKCYPIPRHDTVYWYQQGPGQDPQFLISFYEKMQSDKGSIPDRFSAQQFSDYHSELNMSSLELGDSALYFCASSLGTGLNQPQHFGDGTRLSIL.

This clonotype was counted many times. A much larger clone lies a single base off, so this may be a read error. The CDR3 DNA is TGTGCCAGCAGTTACGAACAGAGATCCTACAATGAGCAGTTCTTC. As protein: CASSYEQRSYNEQFF. The chain couples TRBV6-2 or TRBV6-3 to TRBJ2-1; D gene unclear. Trimming took 2 bases from V and 1 from J, leaving 9 bases between them. CDR3 size: 15 residues. Germline V gene data show CDR1 as MNHEY and CDR2 as SVGEGT.

This clonotype occurred a few times. The chain carries TRBV6-5 and TRBJ2-5, with 11 positions matching TRBD2. The CDR3 spans 16 residues. CDR1 and CDR2 from the germline V gene are MNHEY and SVGAGI. The junction had 4 bases not matched to a gene; V was cut back by 2 bases and J by 2 bases. Here the CDR3 reads CASSYGSSGGQETQYF. Written as DNA, the CDR3 is TGTGCCAGCAGTTACGGATCTAGCGGGGGGCAAGAGACCCAGTACTTC.

This clonotype showed up many times. The chain employs TRBV7-6 and TRBJ2-7; D is undetermined. There are 13 residues in the CDR3. Germline lookup yields CDR1 SGHVS and CDR2 FNYEAQ. Between the trimmed V and J ends, which lost 5 bases and 2 bases, there was a span of 10 bases. The CDR3 nucleotides are TGTGCCAGCAGCCCTGCATGGGCCTACGAGCAGTACTTC. Encoded protein: CASSPAWAYEQYF.

This clonotype was detected many times. This rearrangement joins TRBV14 to TRBJ2-7; D call uncertain. The CDR3 is 13 amino acids. The V and J ends lost 4 bases and 0 bases respectively, with 7 bases between them. In germline, CDR1 is SGHDN, CDR2 FVKESK. CDR3: CASSLDTSYEQYF. In nucleotides, the CDR3 is TGTGCCAGCAGCCTTGACACCTCCTACGAGCAGTACTTC.

There are many counts of this clonotype. V usage is TRBV20-1 and J usage is TRBJ1-4; D is ambiguous. The CDR3 is 14 residues long. Germline-derived CDR1 and CDR2 are DFQATT and SNEGSKA (reference sequence). Between the trimmed V and J ends, which lost 1 base and 9 bases, there was a span of 15 bases. CDR3 amino acids: CSARAGPLRKKLFF. As DNA, the CDR3 is TGCAGTGCTAGAGCTGGTCCCCTGCGGAAAAAACTGTTTTTT.

This clonotype was detected many times. This chain joins TRBV3-1 and TRBJ1-1; 7 bases match TRBD1. This CDR3 has 11 amino acids. Germline V lookup: CDR1 LGHDT, CDR2 YNNKEL (reference sequence). After removal of 8 bases from V and 5 bases from J, the junction contained 2 bases not matched to a gene. In nucleotides, the CDR3 is TGTGCCAGCGGCAGGGGGACTGAAGCTTTCTTT. Residues: CASGRGTEAFF.

The chain has TRBV30 and TRBJ2-2; 7 bases fit TRBD2. V trimming: 4 bases; J trimming: 7 bases; junction bases outside the gene matches: 3. The CDR3 is 12 amino acids. Germline loops: CDR1 GTSNPN, CDR2 SVGIG (reference sequence). The CDR3 bases are TGTGCCTGGAACGGGGGGAACGGGGAGCTGTTTTTT. Translated: CAWNGGNGELFF.

Ten or more counts support this clonotype. This chain joins TRBV20-1 and TRBJ1-5, with 8 bases matching TRBD1. CDR1 is DFQATT, CDR2 SNEGSKA, per germline (reference sequence). This CDR3 has 15 amino acids. Trimming removed 5 bases from V and 9 bases from J; junction bases left unmatched: 15. CDR3 nucleotide sequence: TGCAGTGCTTTAATTGGGACAGGATATTTTATGCCCCAGCATTTT. The encoded protein is CSALIGTGYFMPQHF.

This clonotype was counted ten times or more. J is TRBJ2-1 and V is TRBV7-9; 12 bases align to TRBD2. The CDR3 runs 15 residues. The germline V gene encodes CDR1 SEHNR and CDR2 FQNEAQ (reference sequence). V lost 5 bases to trimming and J lost 8 bases; unmatched junction nucleotides: 7. The CDR3 nucleotides are TGTGCCAGCAGCCGACCTAGCGGGGGGGTCGATGAGCAGTTCTTC. Protein: CASSRPSGGVDEQFF.

This clonotype occurred many times. The DNA for the CDR3 is TGTGCCAGCATGGGACAGGGGGGCGAGCAGTACTTC. Its protein product is CASMGQGGEQYF. V gene TRBV2 combines with J gene TRBJ2-7; 11 bases are shared with TRBD1. V dropped 7 bases and J dropped 6; count of bases not matched to a gene: 2. The CDR3 has 12 residues. The V gene's germline CDR1 is SNHLY and CDR2 FYNNEI.

This clonotype was recorded at least ten times. The rearrangement joins TRBV5-1 to TRBJ2-1; 10 bases fit TRBD2. This CDR3 region has 15 residues. Germline CDR1 reads SGHRS; CDR2 reads YFSETQ. V shed 4 bases and J 2 bases; nucleotides not matched to a gene: 3. The chain's CDR3 is CASSLSGGPYNEQFF. The CDR3 nucleotides read TGCGCCAGCAGCCTTAGCGGGGGGCCCTACAATGAGCAGTTCTTC.

This clonotype occurred many times. This chain uses TRBV20-1 with TRBJ2-3; 13 bases fit TRBD2. In germline, CDR1 is DFQATT, CDR2 SNEGSKA (reference sequence). This CDR3 comprises 14 residues. Trimming took 6 bases from V and 6 from J; bases not matched to a gene: 6. The chain's CDR3 is CSATGTSGVDTQYF. The CDR3 coding sequence is TGCAGTGCCACCGGGACTAGCGGGGTGGATACGCAGTATTTT.

With respect to this clonotype: This could be a read error, since a much larger clone is one nucleotide away. This rearrangement joins TRBV7-9 to TRBJ2-7, with unresolved D. The V gene lost 5 bases and the J gene lost 2 bases, with 16 bases spanning the gap. This CDR3 comprises 15 residues. In germline, CDR1 is SEHNR, CDR2 FQNEAQ (reference sequence). This CDR3 reads CASSARMSSPYEQYF. CDR3 in DNA: TGTGCCAGCAGCGCCAGGATGTCCTCCCCCTACGAGCAGTACTTC.

This clonotype was seen at least ten times. The chain carries TRBV9 and TRBJ2-3; the match to TRBD1 covers 10 bases. There are 16 residues in the CDR3. The V gene end was trimmed by 3 bases and the J gene end by 6 bases; junction bases not matched to a gene: 10. CDR1 and CDR2 (germline): SGDLS, YYNGEE. Written as DNA, the CDR3 is TGTGCCAGCAGCGCCAGAGGGGACAGGGGTTACGATACGCAGTATTTT. Its protein is CASSARGDRGYDTQYF. Complete variable domain (other parts from reference TRBV9 and TRBJ2-3): DSGVTQTPKHLITATGQRVTLRCSPRSGDLSVYWYQQSLDQGLQFLIQYYNGEERAKGNILERFSAQQFPDLHSELNLSSLELGDSALYFCASSARGDRGYDTQYFGPGTRLTVL.

This clonotype was seen many times. The chain carries TRBV20-1 and TRBJ2-5; D call uncertain. Germline V CDR1 and CDR2: DFQATT, SNEGSKA (reference sequence). The CDR3 loop spans 13 amino acids. The V end lost 5 bases, the J end lost 5 bases, and 15 bases lay between the germline ends. For the CDR3, the DNA is TGCAGTGCTCCCCCTGGGATCGGGGAGACCCAGTACTTC. Amino acid sequence: CSAPPGIGETQYF.

This clonotype was seen at least ten times. The gene calls are TRBV4-2 and TRBJ2-1; D uncertain. The CDR3 length is 13 residues. Germline values: CDR1 LGHNA, CDR2 YNFKEQ. V was clipped by 0 bases and J by 8 bases, with 8 bases between them. CDR3 loop: CASSQELGYEQFF. The CDR3 DNA sequence: TGTGCCAGCAGCCAAGAATTAGGGTATGAGCAGTTCTTC.